What follows are 24 T cell receptor beta chains derived from one specimen sequenced in a study of shared clonotypes between healthy human individuals. Method: immunoSEQ multiplex PCR; TCRdb's copy keeps in-frame clones and lacks some. The sample yields about 2.4 million clones, roughly nine tenths seen once. The sequencing sample was made of naive CD4+ T cells sorted from blood. Subset: CD45RA+ positively selected. The receptors derive from a man aged 18 to 29 in good health.

The rearrangement uses TRBV10-3 and TRBJ1-2; the D gene is possibly TRBD1 (5 bases). The CDR3 is 15 residues long. With 0 bases removed from V and 7 bases from J, the gap between germline ends came to 15 bases. CDR1 and CDR2 from the germline V gene are ENHRY and SYGVKD. The CDR3 region is CAISESTPWGGGYTF. The CDR3 region has the DNA TGTGCCATCAGTGAGTCGACTCCGTGGGGGGGTGGCTACACCTTC.

V is TRBV21-1 and J is TRBJ2-2; no DNA check was done on the table's D call, TRBD1. TRBV21-1 is deemed a pseudogene. CDR3 length equals 18 residues. CDR3 protein: CASSNVWQGVNGAGELFF. The CDR3, as DNA: TGTGCCAGCAGCAATGTGTGGCAGGGGGTTAATGGGGCCGGGGAGCTGTTTTTT.

The chain is built from TRBV7-9 and TRBJ2-7; unclear D gene. V gave up 1 base and J gave up 7 bases, with 8 bases separating them. The CDR3 sequence is 12 residues long. Germline values: CDR1 SEHNR, CDR2 FQNEAQ (reference sequence). As DNA, the CDR3 is TGTGCCAGCAGCTTAGAGGTCGGGGAGCAGTACTTC. It is translated as CASSLEVGEQYF.

This clone has more than one count but fewer than ten. The chain is built from TRBV2 and TRBJ1-1, with D possibly being TRBD1 (6 bases). From germline, CDR1 is SNHLY and CDR2 FYNNEI. V dropped 10 bases and J dropped 0 bases, with 12 bases sitting between them. CDR3 length equals 13 residues. As DNA, the CDR3 is TGTGCCACGAACAGGGAGGTGAACACTGAAGCTTTCTTT. It translates to CATNREVNTEAFF.

V and J are TRBV7-2 and TRBJ2-3, with TRBD1 matching over 10 bases. J was trimmed by 5 bases and V by 4 bases; bases with no gene match: 6. Germline V gene data show CDR1 as SGHTA and CDR2 as FQGNSA. The length of the CDR3 is 15 residues. CDR3 sequence: CASSSDRGLRDTQYF. The CDR3 bases are TGTGCCAGCAGCTCCGACAGGGGGCTCAGAGATACGCAGTATTTT.

The V and J genes are TRBV5-1 and TRBJ2-1; 14 bases fit TRBD2. The CDR3 length is 16 residues. Per the germline V gene, CDR1 is SGHRS and CDR2 is YFSETQ. V lost 4 bases to trimming and J lost 9 bases; unmatched junction nucleotides: 9. CDR3 sequence reads: CASSLTSGGAWTEQFF. The CDR3 DNA follows: TGCGCCAGCAGCCTGACTAGCGGGGGGGCTTGGACTGAGCAGTTCTTC.

This clone showed up just once. The sample holds other DNA sequences that translate to the same CDR3. This chain links TRBV28 with TRBJ1-5; D not certain. Trimming pared 3 bases from V and 0 bases from J, leaving 9 bases between. Per germline, CDR1 MDHEN and CDR2 SYDVKM. The CDR3 has 15 residues. CDR3 bases: TGTGCCAGCAGTTTGGTGGCGTATAGCAATCAGCCCCAGCATTTT. The encoded protein is CASSLVAYSNQPQHF.

About this clone itself: The same CDR3 arises from other DNA sequences in this sample as well. The rearrangement joins TRBV10-3 to TRBJ2-1; tentatively, D is TRBD1 (6 bases). The CDR3 has 14 residues. Germline V lookup: CDR1 ENHRY, CDR2 SYGVKD. Trimming shortened V by 4 bases and J by 0 bases, and 7 bases separated the two germline ends. The CDR3 loop is CAISGQDSYNEQFF. In DNA, the CDR3 is TGTGCCATCAGTGGACAGGACTCCTACAATGAGCAGTTCTTC.

J is TRBJ1-2 and V is TRBV5-4; D is possibly TRBD1 (5 bases). This CDR3 has 14 residues. Germline assignment: CDR1 SGHNT and CDR2 YYREEE (reference sequence). V was pared by 1 base and J by 4 bases, with 11 bases between. CDR3 sequence reads: CASSLRQPTYGYTF. The CDR3 bases are TGTGCCAGCAGCTTGCGACAGCCTACCTATGGCTACACCTTC.

This clone was found once. This chain links TRBV2 with TRBJ2-1; no reliable D call. The germline V gene encodes CDR1 SNHLY and CDR2 FYNNEI. The CDR3 extends over 15 amino acids. Deletions cut 2 bases from V and 0 bases from J, with 8 bases between. In DNA form, the CDR3 reads TGTGCCAGCAGTGAAATCCTGAGCTCCTACAATGAGCAGTTCTTC. This gives the protein CASSEILSSYNEQFF.

The chain has TRBV6-1 and TRBJ2-5, with D uncertain. Deletions cut 4 bases from V and 1 base from J, with 10 bases between. Per the germline V gene, CDR1 is MNHNS and CDR2 is SASEGT. The CDR3 extends over 14 amino acids. The CDR3 bases are TGTGCCAGCAGTGGCCTCCTGGGCCAAGAGACCCAGTACTTC. Its protein is CASSGLLGQETQYF.

The chain carries TRBV2 and TRBJ2-3; D gene unclear. Germline loops: CDR1 SNHLY, CDR2 FYNNEI. Deletions cut 4 bases from V and 3 bases from J, with 8 bases between. There are 13 residues in the CDR3. CDR3 sequence reads: CASSAKRTDTQYF. CDR3 in DNA: TGTGCCAGCAGTGCTAAGAGGACAGATACGCAGTATTTT. The whole variable domain, remainder taken from reference TRBV2 and TRBJ2-3, is EPEVTQTPSHQVTQMGQEVILRCVPISNHLYFYWYRQILGQKVEFLVSFYNNEISEKSEIFDDQFSVERPDGSNFTLKIRSTKLEDSAMYFCASSAKRTDTQYFGPGTRLTVL.

The chain links TRBV5-6 to TRBJ2-3; D might be TRBD2 (6 bases). This CDR3 is built from 16 residues. Trimming shortened V by 2 bases and J by 8 bases, and 21 bases separated the two germline ends. CDR1 is SGHDT, CDR2 YYEEEE, per germline. The CDR3 DNA reads as TGTGCCAGCAGCTTTAGGAGGGCCTCCGCTGGGGGTACGCAGTATTTT. Residues: CASSFRRASAGGTQYF.

The chain recombines TRBV6-1 with TRBJ1-1; 9 nucleotides agree with TRBD1. V shed 6 bases, J shed 5 bases, and the junction held 4 bases outside the gene matches. Germline lookup yields CDR1 MNHNS and CDR2 SASEGT. The CDR3 sequence is 13 residues long. CDR3 DNA: TGTGCCAGCAGGGACAGGGGACGGACTGAAGCTTTCTTT. As protein: CASRDRGRTEAFF.

The rearrangement joins TRBV10-3 to TRBJ2-1, with 7 bases matching TRBD2. V dropped 5 bases and J dropped 10; count of bases not matched to a gene: 14. This CDR3 region has 15 residues. Germline values: CDR1 ENHRY, CDR2 SYGVKD. CDR3 in DNA: TGTGCCATCAGTTTCTTAGCGGAGATGGGAGGGGAGCAGTTCTTC. This gives the protein CAISFLAEMGGEQFF.

This clone was counted a single time. The sample carries other DNA sequences with the same CDR3. This chain connects TRBV5-1 to TRBJ2-1, with TRBD2 matching over 12 bases. CDR1 and CDR2 from the germline V gene are SGHRS and YFSETQ. This CDR3 has 15 amino acids. J gave up 7 bases and V 4 bases, and 6 bases lay outside the gene matches. CDR3 amino acids: CASSPGTSGSNEQFF. The CDR3 DNA follows: TGCGCCAGCAGCCCCGGGACTAGCGGGTCAAATGAGCAGTTCTTC.

This clone was found a few times. The chain carries TRBV6-1 and TRBJ1-5; D unclear. Germline CDR1 and CDR2: MNHNS and SASEGT. The V end lost 1 base, the J end lost 10 bases, and 8 bases lay between the germline ends. There are 12 residues in the CDR3. This CDR3 reads CASSEEFIPQHF. The CDR3 DNA reads TGTGCCAGCAGTGAAGAGTTTATCCCCCAGCATTTT.

The chain combines TRBV25-1 with TRBJ1-1, with D possibly matching TRBD1 (5 bases). CDR3 length: 14 residues. The germline CDR1 and CDR2 sequences are MGHDK and SYGVNS. V was trimmed by 6 bases and J by 0 bases, leaving 11 bases between them. In DNA form, the CDR3 reads TGTGCCAGCAGCCGGGACTCTATGAACACTGAAGCTTTCTTT. Residues: CASSRDSMNTEAFF.

CDR3 DNA sequence: TGTGCCAGCAGTTACGGCAGGGGGCGGAACACTGAAGCTTTCTTT. Amino acids: CASSYGRGRNTEAFF. The chain combines TRBV6-5 with TRBJ1-1; 8 nucleotides line up with TRBD1. This CDR3 is 15 amino acids long. The germline gives CDR1 MNHEY, CDR2 SVGAGI. The V segment lost 2 bases and the J segment 1 base; nucleotides outside the gene matches: 3.

This chain connects TRBV12-5 to TRBJ2-1; D may be TRBD2 (6 bases). CDR1 is LGHNT and CDR2 is FRNRAP in the germline V gene. This CDR3 spans 15 amino acids. V shed 6 bases and J shed 0 bases, with 12 bases lying between them. The CDR3, as DNA: TGTGCTAGTGGCCCTCGGGGGAGCTCCTACAATGAGCAGTTCTTC. Encoded protein: CASGPRGSSYNEQFF.

The V call is TRBV7-9, the J call TRBJ2-7, with D uncertain. The CDR3 length is 17 residues. Germline V lookup: CDR1 SEHNR, CDR2 FQNEAQ (reference sequence). The V end was cut by 1 base, the J end by 1 base, with 17 bases between. CDR3 residues: CASSLDRLGVSSYEQYF. The CDR3 DNA sequence: TGTGCCAGCAGCTTAGATCGCCTCGGAGTTTCATCCTACGAGCAGTACTTC.

This clone was seen a single time. For the CDR3, the DNA is TGTGCCAGCAGCGTAGCCGGGACTAGCGACAAGCAGTACTTC. Translated, it gives CASSVAGTSDKQYF. V usage is TRBV9 and J usage is TRBJ2-7; 10 bases fit TRBD2. Germline trimming cut 0 bases from V and 8 bases from J; bases unmatched to any gene: 5. Germline assignment: CDR1 SGDLS and CDR2 YYNGEE. The CDR3 is 14 residues long. Supplemented by reference TRBV9 and TRBJ2-7, the full variable domain reads DSGVTQTPKHLITATGQRVTLRCSPRSGDLSVYWYQQSLDQGLQFLIQYYNGEERAKGNILERFSAQQFPDLHSELNLSSLELGDSALYFCASSVAGTSDKQYFGPGTRLTVT.

The V gene is TRBV7-2, the J gene TRBJ1-1, with D uncertain. V gave up 0 bases and J gave up 4 bases, with 9 bases separating them. This CDR3 spans 14 amino acids. Germline CDR1 reads SGHTA; CDR2 reads FQGNSA. CDR3: CASSLAHSSTEAFF. CDR3 DNA sequence: TGTGCCAGCAGCTTAGCCCATTCCTCCACTGAAGCTTTCTTT.

The chain employs TRBV4-3 and TRBJ1-2, with 7 bases aligning to TRBD1. CDR3 size: 16 residues. CDR1 LGHNA and CDR2 YSLEER come from the germline V gene. V gave up 1 base and J gave up 2 bases; unmatched junction bases: 7. This chain's CDR3 is CASSQGTGDSNYGYTF. The DNA of the CDR3 is TGCGCCAGCAGCCAAGGTACAGGGGATTCAAACTATGGCTACACCTTC.